The clone carrying this T cell receptor (beta chain) was counted between two and nine times. Its matching antigen is unknown. The data are from a study of blood T cells in healthy people across ages. General study findings and limits: The CMV status of each donor remained undetermined, and this could have confounded shifts in expanded clonotypes.

Primed by a sample-barcoded 5' primer and a J-beta primer mix, a second PCR proceeded for 7 to 11 cycles. TCRdb itself ran the 5' RACE reads through MiXCR, one entry per CDR3 protein. The repertoire holds about 2 million distinct CDR3 sequences, with around half as singletons. Per the germline V gene, CDR1 is LGHNA and CDR2 is YSLEER. The CDR3 runs to 15 residues. The V gene end was trimmed by 4 bases and the J gene end by 2 bases; junction bases not matched to a gene: 5. The rearrangement joins TRBV4-3 to TRBJ1-2; 9 bases line up with TRBD1. The clonotype originates from a woman aged 40 to 49 in good health. What was sequenced was blood. The chain's CDR3 is CASSPWTGENYGYTF. In DNA form, the CDR3 reads TGCGCCAGCAGCCCTTGGACAGGGGAGAACTATGGCTACACCTTC.